The source of this T cell receptor beta chain is a study of human T cells and chemical hapten exposure (dated by TCRdb to about 2021). Study-level background: For sensitization, 2% DPC in acetone was applied to a roughly 2 cm by roughly 2 cm area of upper inner arm skin. Throughout the study period of around 25 weeks, patients also received therapeutic DPC doses to the scalp every week. Patch tests used Finn chambers with 0.01% DPC on the upper back, scored after 6 days by International Contact Dermatitis Research Group standards. The mostly female patient cohort included alopecia areata with under or over 50% scalp involvement, alopecia totalis and alopecia universalis. Libraries were pooled for sequencing, and per-sample TCR yields varied mainly because of small differences in library volumes within the pool. This study followed changes in the peripheral blood TCR repertoire in vivo during primary and secondary sensitization of alopecia patients to the hapten diphenylcyclopropenone (DPC). Blood was sampled from patients pre-sensitization (week 0) and at 2, 6 and about 24 weeks after DPC sensitization. For TCR sequencing, blood came from about 29 alopecia patients at anywhere from one to four time points (pre-sensitization, 2, 6 and 24 weeks). The investigation overall reported the following: Alopecia, a presumed autoimmune disease, was present in all patients, so the immune response of the patients might differ from that of healthy individuals. DPC sensitization did not change how many TCRs were above 1 in 1000 frequency, and no evidence was found of alterations in global repertoire structure. The number of PT1 expanded TCRs positively correlated with patch test score, significant at thresholds 8, 16 and 32 but not 4. Significantly more large CDR3 similarity clusters were formed by expanded TCRs than by pre-sensitization or healthy control sets, consistent with antigen-driven responses. After repeated subsampling, changes were observed in the strength of the expansion versus patch-test correlation and in the threshold at which the correlation became significant.

This sample's time point label indicates: patch test 1, 2 weeks after DPC sensitization. The label giving this sample's treatment or condition can be read as: therapeutic diphenylcyclopropenone sensitization with weekly scalp DPC. At each patch-test visit, blood was drawn before the patch test was applied. To be eligible, patients had to be aged 18 to 70, diagnosed with alopecia and judged suitable for DPC therapy, while pregnant patients were excluded. Total RNA was isolated from unfractionated whole blood collected in Tempus Blood RNA tubes. A note on this clonotype: The antigen it recognizes is unknown. Qualities for individual bases were not recorded, and no much larger clone is one base off.

Receptor amplification or capture employed RACE. The data were produced on a NextSeq 500. During library preparation, unique molecular identifiers were attached to individual cDNA molecules so that TCRs could be counted in a quantitative, reproducible way. From each blood RNA sample, both TCR alpha and TCR beta chains were sequenced. Turning to the authors' computational methods: Samples had a median of roughly 91,000 TCRs, with a range from about 23,224 to 750,000. The Decombinator software suite was used to annotate V, J and CDR3 in the TCR reads. For PS versus PT1 abundance plots, all samples were subsampled to the same number of TCRs (28,000). Expanded TCRs were defined as absent before sensitization and observed at least eight times at the 2-week time point. TCRdb trimmed the raw reads at Q25, called clones with MiXCR and kept productive beta chains. Rows merge per CDR3 protein into single entries with the most common DNA and genes. TCRdb assigned the V and J calls; the authors' analysis was not used. In this sample the table shows roughly 120,000 distinct CDR3 sequences, around an eighth of which occur a single time. Around 1.4% of the sample belongs to the ten largest clones.

The sequences come from whole blood, collected in connection with sensitization to the hapten diphenylcyclopropenone (DPC). The sequence was collected from a woman in her 50s with alopecia areata. Some clones in this sample may be carry-over from other donors' samples.

The CDR3: CASRRQGNQPQHF. The DNA sequence reads TGTGCCAGCAGGAGACAGGGCAATCAGCCCCAGCATTTT. The rearrangement joined TRBV28 to TRBJ1-5; 6 matching bases give a weak D call of TRBD1. V sheds 6 bases and J sheds 2 bases, leaving 8 bases between their ends. The CDR1 and CDR2 encoded by the germline V gene are MDHEN and SYDVKM. Spanning cysteine to phenylalanine, the CDR3 consists of 13 amino acids. Just the 39-base CDR3 DNA is kept, in frame starting at base 1.